This T cell receptor (beta chain) was captured in a study of cytomegalovirus exposure and HLA in healthy donors. Broader study findings: A later analysis linked roughly 17,000 TCR beta sequences to HLA alleles at 0.05 false discovery rate. Later analysis demonstrated an association between a missense DCLRE1C variant and TCR beta V- and J-gene trimming. The study recorded 164 TCR beta chains that were cytomegalovirus-associated. Reportedly, cytomegalovirus status was diagnosed with high sensitivity and specificity.

The PCR used 60 Vbeta and 13 Jbeta primers. Measured with immunoSEQ multiplex PCR; TCRdb has only the in-frame clones, and not every one. Of roughly 150,000 clones listed, roughly 84% were seen once; the top ten hold around 0.98%. On this clone: Its antigen remains unidentified.

CDR1 is SGHTA and CDR2 is FQGNSA in the germline V gene. The V end was cut by 1 base, the J end by 7 bases, with 11 bases between. The CDR3 totals 13 residues. The receptor was isolated from a man between 25 and 39 years old in good health and CMV-seronegative. Sequencing used PBMCs. The rearrangement joins TRBV7-2 to TRBJ2-7, with D possibly TRBD2 on 6 matching bases. CDR3 sequence reads: CASSLGYAGEQYF. For the CDR3, the DNA is TGTGCCAGCAGCTTAGGGTATGCGGGAGAGCAGTACTTC.